The rows below give T cell receptor beta chains drawn from one sample of a study of T cell repertoires in cytomegalovirus infection. What these receptors recognize is not known. MiXCR, run by TCRdb on the reads, gives a single entry per CDR3 protein. The top ten hold approximately 93% of the sample, which has 84,000 or so distinct CDR3 sequences, roughly half seen once. Sequences were derived from CD8+ T cells from cultured PBMCs, sampled from culture after CMV antigen stimulation. All receptors derive from a human donor in good health (CMV status not recorded). Some clones in this sample may be carry-over from other donors' samples. Each CDR3 is given with its conserved first and last residue. Fields, in order: J gene, V gene, D gene, clone size, CDR3 protein, CDR3 DNA. The D gene is left open where the match is weak. Clone size is shown for a subset of rows, as once, few, many or a class of expanded clone.

>TRBJ2-3|TRBV24-1|NA|few
CATSGGTSTDTQYF
TGTGCCACCAGTGGAGGGACTAGCACAGATACGCAGTATTTT
>TRBJ2-7|TRBV6-1|NA|once
CASSEYFSRMDYEQYF
TGTGCCAGCAGTGAATATTTCTCCAGGATGGACTACGAGCAGTACTTC
>TRBJ1-1|TRBV7-3|TRBD1|NA
CASSPWSIWDFGPDRGPTEDFF
TGTGCCAGCAGCCCTTGGTCTATCTGGGACTTTGGTCCAGACAGGGGGCCCACTGAAGATTTCTTT
>TRBJ2-5|TRBV7-6|NA|few
CASSFWGLEETQYF
TGTGCCAGCAGCTTTTGGGGCCTGGAGGAGACCCAGTACTTC
>TRBJ2-1|TRBV7-8|NA|few
CASSLGDGPYNEQFF
TGTGCCAGCAGCTTAGGGGACGGACCGTACAATGAGCAGTTCTTC
>TRBJ1-2|TRBV7-9|NA|NA
CASSLDFRRDYGYTF
TGTGCCAGCAGCTTAGACTTCCGACGGGACTATGGCTACACCTTC
>TRBJ2-7|TRBV25-1|NA|NA
CASSPLGVGVREQYF
TGTGCCAGCAGTCCTCTAGGGGTCGGGGTTCGCGAGCAGTACTTC
>TRBJ2-1|TRBV7-6|NA|few
CASSLVYRKRDNEQFF
TGTGCCAGCAGCTTAGTTTACAGAAAACGGGACAATGAGCAGTTCTTC
>TRBJ1-1|TRBV12-3/TRBV12-4|NA|NA
CASRGRVRTEAFF
TGTGCCAGCAGAGGGAGGGTGAGAACTGAAGCTTTCTTT
>TRBJ1-3|TRBV7-8|NA|NA
CASSLDRTGNTIYF
TGTGCCAGCAGCTTAGACAGAACTGGAAACACCATATATTTT
>TRBJ2-1|TRBV7-9|NA|few
CASSLGETPNEQFF
TGTGCCAGCAGCTTAGGGGAGACCCCCAATGAGCAGTTCTTC
>TRBJ2-2|TRBV6-5|NA|NA
CASSSTGELFF
TGTGCCAGCAGTTCAACCGGGGAGCTGTTTTTT
>TRBJ2-1|TRBV18|NA|NA
CASSPPVSGHEQFF
TGTGCCAGCTCACCCCCGGTCTCTGGACATGAGCAGTTCTTC
>TRBJ2-7|TRBV7-9|TRBD1|NA
CASSFDRGLYEQYF
TGTGCCAGCAGCTTTGACAGGGGGCTCTACGAGCAGTACTTC
>TRBJ2-5|TRBV19|NA|NA
CASYGGRTQYF
TGTGCCAGTTACGGGGGACGGACCCAGTACTTC
>TRBJ1-1|TRBV7-6|NA|few
CASSLPGRRTEAFF
TGTGCCAGCAGCCTCCCCGGACGGCGGACTGAAGCTTTCTTT
>TRBJ1-1|TRBV7-2|NA|many
CASSLAKQGRTEAFF
TGTGCCAGCAGCTTAGCGAAGCAGGGGAGAACTGAAGCTTTCTTT
>TRBJ2-2|TRBV7-6|NA|few
CASSLGGAGELFF
TGTGCCAGCAGTCTAGGTGGTGCCGGGGAGCTGTTTTTT
>TRBJ2-7|TRBV7-2|NA|many
CASSLAPRKGYYEQYF
TGTGCCAGCAGCTTAGCGCCGAGGAAAGGGTACTACGAGCAGTACTTC
>TRBJ2-1|TRBV7-9|NA|NA
CASSPPAVASYNEQFF
TGTGCCAGCAGCCCCCCGGCGGTAGCCTCCTACAATGAGCAGTTCTTC
>TRBJ2-1|TRBV6-5|TRBD2|few
CASSYLPTSGGPYNEQFF
TGTGCCAGCAGTTACTTGCCGACTAGCGGGGGACCCTACAATGAGCAGTTCTTC
>TRBJ2-5|TRBV18|NA|NA
CASSAGHGETQYF
TGTGCCAGCTCGGCGGGACACGGGGAGACCCAGTACTTC
>TRBJ2-5|TRBV12-3/TRBV12-4|TRBD1|NA
CASRGTGEETQYF
TGTGCCAGCAGGGGGACAGGAGAAGAGACCCAGTACTTC
>TRBJ1-1|TRBV29-1|NA|few
CSVDPGAEAFF
TGCAGCGTTGACCCCGGGGCTGAAGCTTTCTTT
>TRBJ2-3|TRBV7-9|NA|many
CASSLVVRGTDTQYF
TGTGCCAGCAGCTTAGTGGTACGCGGCACAGATACGCAGTATTTT
>TRBJ2-1|TRBV28|TRBD2|few
CASSWTRSSYNEQFF
TGTGCCAGCAGCTGGACTAGAAGTTCCTACAATGAGCAGTTCTTC
>TRBJ2-7|TRBV7-6|NA|NA
CASSPVDSSKPPYEQYF
TGTGCCAGCAGCCCAGTGGACTCCTCTAAACCCCCCTACGAGCAGTACTTC
>TRBJ2-3|TRBV7-8|NA|NA
CASSSRGGARGGGRADTQYF
TGTGCCAGCAGCTCAAGGGGGGGGGCGCGAGGCGGGGGTCGGGCAGATACGCAGTATTTT
>TRBJ2-7|TRBV7-8|TRBD1|NA
CASSLLRLPRQGSYEQYF
TGTGCCAGCAGCTTACTCCGTCTTCCGAGACAGGGGTCCTACGAGCAGTACTTC
>TRBJ2-1|TRBV28|NA|NA
CASSRGLPLGNEQFF
TGTGCCAGCAGTAGGGGACTCCCTTTGGGGAATGAGCAGTTCTTC
>TRBJ1-2|TRBV20-1|NA|few
CSAGPFSLVRYGYTF
TGCAGTGCTGGACCGTTTAGTCTCGTGCGGTATGGCTACACCTTC
>TRBJ1-1|TRBV29-1|NA|NA
CSGGRENTEAFF
TGCAGCGGCGGGAGGGAGAACACTGAAGCTTTCTTT
>TRBJ2-1|TRBV4-2|TRBD2|NA
CASSQPREVAGGGEQFF
TGTGCCAGCAGCCAACCCCGGGAAGTAGCGGGAGGGGGTGAGCAGTTCTTC
>TRBJ2-3|TRBV7-8|TRBD2|few
CASSVLAGGPEDTQYF
TGTGCCAGCAGCGTCCTAGCGGGAGGGCCTGAAGATACGCAGTATTTT
>TRBJ1-1|TRBV10-3|TRBD1|NA
CAIRVTGQVAEAFF
TGTGCCATCAGGGTGACGGGACAGGTCGCTGAAGCTTTCTTT
>TRBJ2-7|TRBV11-2|TRBD2|once
CASSARDYPYEQYF
TGTGCCAGCAGCGCCCGGGACTACCCCTACGAGCAGTACTTC
>TRBJ2-2|TRBV11-2|NA|few
CASSPTNTGELFF
TGTGCCAGCAGCCCAACTAACACCGGGGAGCTGTTTTTT
>TRBJ1-4|TRBV27|NA|few
CASSIGGRENEKLFF
TGTGCCAGCAGTATTGGGGGGAGGGAGAATGAAAAACTGTTTTTT
>TRBJ1-6|TRBV7-2|NA|once
CASSLDCYNSPLHF
TGTGCCAGCAGCCTGGACTGCTATAATTCACCCCTCCACTTT
>TRBJ2-3|TRBV6-4|NA|many
CASSTGGTDTQYF
TGTGCCAGCAGTACGGGTGGGACAGATACGCAGTATTTT
>TRBJ2-7|TRBV12-3/TRBV12-4|TRBD2|many
CASSQSGRTYEQYF
TGTGCCAGCAGCCAAAGCGGGAGAACCTACGAGCAGTACTTC
>TRBJ2-1|TRBV28|NA|NA
CASSLEENYNEQFF
TGTGCCAGCTCGCTTGAGGAGAACTACAATGAGCAGTTCTTC
>TRBJ2-1|TRBV7-2|NA|few
CASSLDPLGDEQFF
TGTGCCAGCAGCTTGGATCCGCTCGGGGATGAGCAGTTCTTC
>TRBJ2-7|TRBV29-1|TRBD1|NA
CSVVCLTGSYEQYF
TGCAGCGTTGTGTGTCTGACAGGGTCGTACGAGCAGTACTTC
>TRBJ2-6|TRBV6-2/TRBV6-3|NA|NA
CASYRERAGANVLTF
TGTGCCAGCTACAGGGAAAGGGCTGGGGCCAACGTCCTGACTTTC
>TRBJ2-1|TRBV11-3|NA|few
CASSLEDLNEQFF
TGTGCCAGCAGCTTAGAGGACCTTAATGAGCAGTTCTTC
>TRBJ1-2|TRBV28|TRBD1|NA
CASSLPTGFIGYTF
TGTGCCAGCAGTTTACCGACAGGGTTCATTGGCTACACCTTC
>TRBJ2-1|TRBV27|NA|NA
CASSLSYTGFYEQFF
TGTGCCAGCAGTTTATCCTATACAGGGTTCTATGAGCAGTTCTTC
>TRBJ2-5|TRBV28|TRBD1|NA
CASSFLGRTGETQYF
TGTGCCAGCAGTTTTCTCGGCCGGACAGGAGAGACCCAGTACTTC
>TRBJ1-1|TRBV11-2|NA|NA
CASSRAGIEAFF
TGTGCCAGCAGCAGAGCAGGGATTGAAGCTTTCTTT
>TRBJ2-3|TRBV6-6|NA|NA
CAIYRGGLTDTQYF
TGTGCCATTTACAGGGGGGGACTCACAGATACGCAGTATTTT
>TRBJ2-3|TRBV7-8|NA|NA
CASSLLSAHTDTQYF
TGTGCCAGCAGCTTACTTAGCGCCCACACAGATACGCAGTATTTT
>TRBJ2-7|TRBV27|NA|NA
CASSKNRDFIYEQYF
TGTGCCAGCAGTAAAAATCGGGACTTCATCTACGAGCAGTACTTC
>TRBJ2-7|TRBV27|NA|few
CASATTSTYEQYF
TGTGCCAGTGCAACCACCAGCACCTACGAGCAGTACTTC
>TRBJ2-1|TRBV7-6|NA|few
CASSPSNTEEQFF
TGTGCCAGCAGCCCCTCCAATACGGAAGAGCAGTTCTTC